This T cell receptor beta chain was observed in a study of blood T cell repertoires in COVID-19 (dated by TCRdb to the early 2020s). With respect to the entire study: Collaborator samples came from the United States, Italy and Spain and covered acute and convalescent phases of COVID-19. Where HLA class I and class II types were available, the types were taken from metadata supplied by the sample provider, not from assay-based typing. Samples were obtained from the ongoing ImmuneRACE study (first 160 participants) and from over a thousand subjects provided by 6 global collaborators. The repertoires were made available in a free public database intended to serve as a resource for research on the immune response to SARS-CoV-2. Nearly every sample came with metadata listing a de-identified subject ID, COVID-19 status, age in years and sex. The prospective study material was composed of cDNA or gDNA derived from T cells, B-cell-depleted T cells, or PBMCs. Subjects who had been exposed to COVID-19, were actively infected with it, or had recovered from it provided the deeply sampled blood TCRbeta repertoires that made up the dataset.

CDR1 and CDR2 are drawn from the germline V gene (reference sequence): LNHDA, SQIVND. Taken from cysteine to phenylalanine, the CDR3 has 15 residues. Only CDR3 DNA is held: 45 bases, read in frame from base 1. Compared with germline, V lacks 3 bases and J lacks 4 bases; bases without a gene match: 3. Whole blood was collected in K2EDTA tubes by collaborating institutions according to the institutions' own protocols. For TCRbeta analysis, collaborators shipped samples in one of three forms: frozen whole blood, isolated PBMCs, or DNA extracted from either of those sample types. Comment on this clone: No antigen is known for it. Nothing much larger sits one base from this clone, and base qualities are not available.

The investigation overall reported the following: The quantity of clinical and demographic metadata differed by source and by participant and was supplied without curation.

TCRbeta CDR3 regions were amplified from genomic DNA by means of the immunoSEQ Assay, a bias-controlled multiplex PCR. The paper's data handling went like this. The number of nucleated cells in each sample was estimated by amplification of reference gene primers within the assay. To quantify the absolute abundance of each unique TCRbeta CDR3 rearrangement, sequence reads were collapsed and filtered. For each sample, productive Simpson clonality was calculated as the square root of Simpson's diversity index across productive rearrangements. TCRdb took this table from immuneACCESS and kept in-frame rearrangements with V and J called. Such tables lack part of the clones; where checked against another copy, unresolved V genes explain under half of the gap, and the rest is unexplained. V, J and clone size reflect that table, while D and trimming were determined from the DNA. The sample profile shows fewer than 35,000 clones; roughly 85% of them were found once. 6.5% to 8.5% of the sample is taken by the ten largest.

The source material was peripheral blood. The chain uses TRBV19 and TRBJ2-7; 13 nucleotides in the junction match TRBD2. The receptor was derived from a woman aged 50 to 60 with active COVID-19. The nucleotides read TGTGCCAGTAGTATCCGACTAGCGGGGGGATACGAGCAGTACTTC. Protein translation: CASSIRLAGGYEQYF. Supplemented by the reference TRBV19 and TRBJ2-7 proteins around the CDR3, the complete variable domain is DGGITQSPKYLFRKEGQNVTLSCEQNLNHDAMYWYRQDPGQGLRLIYYSQIVNDFQKGDIAEGYSVSREKKESFPLTVTSAQKNPTAFYLCASSIRLAGGYEQYFGPGTRLTVT.